This TCR beta chain was obtained from a study of T cells in Graves' hyperthyroidism and ophthalmopathy. Amplification of TCR beta CDR3 regions was performed using RNA transcripts as template. First-round RT-PCR targeting the TCR CDR3 was performed with the HTBI primer set. In TCRdb, the multiplex PCR reads were re-called with MiXCR into one record per CDR3 protein. The sample lists 350,000 to 400,000 distinct CDR3 sequences; 15% were seen once. Notes on the study in general: Prediction of ophthalmopathy progression came a median around 6.1 months pre-onset.

CDR3 length: 14 residues. Germline V gene sequence: CDR1 KGHSH, CDR2 LQKENI. V dropped 6 bases and J dropped 6 bases, with 14 bases sitting between them. This clonotype was recorded a few times. Its target is not known. Sample: blood. The gene calls are TRBV18 and TRBJ2-2; D gene unclear. This TCR came from a woman aged 25 to 39 with Graves' hyperthyroidism. CDR3 sequence: CASSLRDSPGELFF. The CDR3 bases are TGTGCCAGCTCGCTAAGGGATTCCCCCGGGGAGCTGTTTTTT. The full variable domain, completed using reference TRBV18 and TRBJ2-2, is NAGVMQNPRHLVRRRGQEARLRCSPMKGHSHVYWYRQLPEEGLKFMVYLQKENIIDESGMPKERFSAEFPKEGPSILRIQQVVRGDSAAYFCASSLRDSPGELFFGEGSRLTVL.